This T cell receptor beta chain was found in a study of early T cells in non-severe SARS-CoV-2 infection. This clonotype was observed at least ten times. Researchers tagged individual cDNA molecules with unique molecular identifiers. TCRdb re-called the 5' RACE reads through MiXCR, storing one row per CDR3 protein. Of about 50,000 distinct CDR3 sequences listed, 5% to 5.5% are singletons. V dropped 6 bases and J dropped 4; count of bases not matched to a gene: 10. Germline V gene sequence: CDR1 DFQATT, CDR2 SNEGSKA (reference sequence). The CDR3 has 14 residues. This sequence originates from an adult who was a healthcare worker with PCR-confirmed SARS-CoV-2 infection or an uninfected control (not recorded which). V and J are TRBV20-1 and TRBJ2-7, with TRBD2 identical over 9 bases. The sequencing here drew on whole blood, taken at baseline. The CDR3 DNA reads TGCAGTGCCCGGTACGCTAGCGGGACGTACGAGCAGTACTTC. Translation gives CSARYASGTYEQYF.